One and the same sample provided the 15 T cell receptor beta chains below, sequenced in a study of T cell responses to AZD1222 COVID-19 vaccine. Sequencing used immunoSEQ multiplex PCR; TCRdb keeps in-frame clones, though not all of them. The sample lists 100,000 to 150,000 clones; about 88% were seen once. Sample: peripheral blood, taken on day 0 of AZD1222 vaccination. The receptors come from an adult in good health.

This clone came up once. The genes are TRBV5-6 and TRBJ1-2; possible D gene TRBD1, 5 bases. The CDR3 extends over 17 amino acids. V gave up 0 bases and J gave up 0 bases, with 15 bases separating them. Germline V gene sequence: CDR1 SGHDT, CDR2 YYEEEE. CDR3 sequence (DNA): TGTGCCAGCAGCTTGGGGGACGGGCCACCGACTAACTATGGCTACACCTTC. Translation gives CASSLGDGPPTNYGYTF.

This chain uses TRBV30 with TRBJ2-2, with D unclear. The CDR3 totals 14 residues. The V end was cut by 0 bases, the J end by 1 base, with 6 bases between. Germline CDR1 is GTSNPN and CDR2 is SVGIG (reference sequence). CDR3 nucleotides: TGTGCCTGGAGTGTGGCCAGGAACACCGGGGAGCTGTTTTTT. Translation gives CAWSVARNTGELFF.

CDR3 residues: CASSYLEGDTDTQYF. CDR3 bases: TGTGCCAGCAGTTACCTAGAGGGTGATACAGATACGCAGTATTTT. The J gene is TRBJ2-3, the V gene TRBV6-7, with D perhaps TRBD2 (5 bases). TRBV6-7 is classed as an ORF, of uncertain function. Trimming shortened V by 2 bases and J by 3 bases, and 12 bases separated the two germline ends. This CDR3 contains 15 residues.

The chain joins TRBV5-1 to TRBJ2-1; no clear D. The length of the CDR3 is 17 residues. CDR1 is SGHRS, CDR2 YFSETQ, per germline. The V end was cut by 4 bases, the J end by 0 bases, with 17 bases between. CDR3 sequence (DNA): TGCGCCAGCAGCGAGGAACCTGTCTCCAGCTCCTACAATGAGCAGTTCTTC. Translation gives CASSEEPVSSSYNEQFF.

This clone was counted only a few times. V gene TRBV28 combines with J gene TRBJ1-5, with D tentatively TRBD1 (5 bases). Germline V gene data show CDR1 as MDHEN and CDR2 as SYDVKM. The CDR3 totals 14 residues. Trimming pared 6 bases from V and 4 bases from J, leaving 13 bases between. Written as DNA, the CDR3 is TGTGCCAGCAGCCCCTGGGGGAGGAATCAGCCCCAGCATTTT. Translation: CASSPWGRNQPQHF.

V is TRBV11-3 and J is TRBJ2-1, with D uncertain. Germline values: CDR1 SGHNT, CDR2 YENEEA. V dropped 5 bases and J dropped 6 bases, with 8 bases sitting between them. CDR3 size: 12 residues. The CDR3 protein is CASSLRLNEQFF. CDR3 sequence (DNA): TGTGCCAGCAGCCTAAGGCTCAATGAGCAGTTCTTC.

This chain uses TRBV11-2 with TRBJ2-7, with 8 bases lining up with TRBD1. V was clipped by 3 bases and J by 2 bases; unmatched bases: 6. The CDR3 length is 15 residues. CDR1 and CDR2 from the germline V gene are SGHAT and FQNNGV. Here the CDR3 reads CASSFAGTGTYEQYF. For the CDR3, the DNA is TGTGCCAGCAGCTTCGCCGGGACAGGCACCTACGAGCAGTACTTC.

This clone was found once. The chain recombines TRBV4-1 with TRBJ1-2, with D possibly TRBD1 on 6 matching bases. Germline V gene lookup returns CDR1 MGHRA and CDR2 YSYEKL. CDR3 length: 15 amino acids. The ends were cut back, 1 base at V and 3 bases at J, with 12 bases in the middle. The CDR3 sequence is CASSQVRTEHYGYTF. CDR3 DNA sequence: TGCGCCAGCAGCCAAGTTCGGACAGAACACTATGGCTACACCTTC.

The chain is built from TRBV7-9 and TRBJ1-2; TRBD1 is a possible D gene (6 bases). The V and J ends lost 3 bases and 1 base respectively, with 18 bases between them. This CDR3 spans 17 amino acids. CDR1 and CDR2 (germline): SEHNR, FQNEAQ (reference sequence). CDR3 DNA sequence: TGTGCCAGCAGCTTCCGTTATGGGGACACCATTAACTATGGCTACACCTTC. This codes for CASSFRYGDTINYGYTF.

The chain has TRBV7-2 and TRBJ2-3; a possible D gene is TRBD1 (6 bases). The CDR3 covers 14 residues. Looked up from germline, CDR1 is SGHTA and CDR2 is FQGNSA. V lost 5 bases to trimming and J lost 0 bases, with 9 bases between them. The CDR3 reads CASSPGQSTDTQYF. CDR3 DNA: TGTGCCAGCAGCCCTGGACAGAGCACAGATACGCAGTATTTT.

The rearrangement links TRBV6-5 to TRBJ2-7, with 12 bases identical to TRBD2. Per the germline V gene, CDR1 is MNHEY and CDR2 is SVGAGI. With 5 bases clipped from V and 3 bases from J, the junction kept 5 bases outside the gene matches. The CDR3 has 15 amino acids. The CDR3 sequence is CASSQGLAGFYEQYF. CDR3 sequence (DNA): TGTGCCAGCAGTCAGGGACTAGCGGGCTTCTACGAGCAGTACTTC.

The CDR3 sequence: CAGVPDLAYEQYF. DNA of the CDR3: TGTGCCGGGGTTCCGGACCTGGCCTACGAGCAGTACTTC. The chain recombines TRBV24-1 with TRBJ2-7; D is unresolved. The germline CDR1 and CDR2 sequences are KGHDR and SFDVKD. V was cut by 12 bases and J by 2 bases, with 16 bases left in between. The CDR3 spans 13 residues.

The chain is built from TRBV3-1 (or the pseudogene TRBV3-2) and TRBJ2-3, with a possible D match to TRBD1 (6 bases). The CDR3 length is 14 residues. The germline gives CDR1 LGHDT, CDR2 YNNKEL (reference sequence). Trimming cost V 4 bases and J 5 bases, with 13 bases left between them. The CDR3 spells CASSLHARGDTQYF. In nucleotides, the CDR3 is TGTGCCAGCAGCCTCCATGCCAGGGGAGATACGCAGTATTTT.

The chain links TRBV10-1 to TRBJ2-3; D might be TRBD1 (5 bases). CDR1 WNHNN and CDR2 SYGVQD come from the germline V gene (reference sequence). The CDR3 length is 14 residues. Trimming left V 4 bases short and J 4 bases short, with 12 bases between. In DNA form, the CDR3 reads TGCGCCAGCAGTGTAGCCCCACAGGCAGATACGCAGTATTTT. It translates to CASSVAPQADTQYF.

This sequence joins TRBV6-5 and TRBJ2-5; D ambiguous. Germline V CDR1 and CDR2: MNHEY, SVGAGI. Trimming cost V 10 bases and J 7 bases, with 19 bases left between them. The CDR3 has 13 amino acids. This CDR3 reads CATVSRQRRTQYF. The CDR3 DNA reads TGTGCCACCGTCAGTCGGCAGAGAAGGACCCAGTACTTC.